These 12 T cell receptor beta chains were all obtained from the same sample, sequenced in a study of T cell clones after liver transplantation. Some clones are missing from TCRdb's copy, which holds only in-frame ones; the method was immunoSEQ multiplex PCR. The sample has tens of thousands of clones; more than 90% are singletons. Source: CD4+ T cells from blood, taken before liver transplant. The receptors were gathered from a human donor who received a liver transplant.

The V call is TRBV7-2, the J call TRBJ1-4, with D perhaps matching TRBD1 (6 bases). CDR1 is SGHTA, CDR2 FQGNSA, per germline. The CDR3 has 16 residues. V was pared by 4 bases and J by 4 bases, with 16 bases between. CDR3 in amino acids: CASSYRGSGGNEKLFF. CDR3 in DNA: TGTGCCAGCAGCTATAGGGGGTCGGGGGGTAATGAAAAACTGTTTTTT.

The CDR3 spells CATSGISYEQYF. The CDR3 DNA follows: TGTGCCACCAGCGGGATCTCCTACGAGCAGTACTTC. The chain uses TRBV15 and TRBJ2-5; D gene ambiguous. The better agreement between TRBJ2-7 and the DNA end casts doubt on the J call. This CDR3 has 12 residues. The germline gives CDR1 LNHNV, CDR2 YYDKDF (reference sequence).

This chain joins TRBV19 and TRBJ1-5; D may be TRBD1 (6 bases). V lost 4 bases to trimming and J lost 0 bases, with 10 bases between them. This CDR3 is 15 amino acids long. Germline CDR1 reads LNHDA; CDR2 reads SQIVND (reference sequence). CDR3 in amino acids: CASSKRQDSNQPQHF. CDR3 DNA sequence: TGTGCCAGTAGTAAGCGACAGGATAGCAATCAGCCCCAGCATTTT.

V is TRBV7-3 and J is TRBJ2-1; D is possibly TRBD2 (6 bases). The length of the CDR3 is 14 residues. The germline V and J ends were trimmed by 3 bases and 7 bases, with 13 bases remaining between them. Germline V CDR1 and CDR2: SGHTA, FQGTGA. CDR3 nucleotides: TGTGCCAGCAGCTTGGTAGAGGGGAGGAATGAGCAGTTCTTC. Protein product: CASSLVEGRNEQFF.

V gene TRBV5-1 combines with J gene TRBJ1-5; 7 bases map to TRBD1. Germline V lookup: CDR1 SGHRS, CDR2 YFSETQ. The CDR3 is 14 residues long. The V and J ends lost 1 base and 2 bases, in that order; junction bases with no gene match: 0. The CDR3 coding sequence is TGCGCCAGCAGCTTGACAGGGGGCAATCAGCCCCAGCATTTT. Amino acids: CASSLTGGNQPQHF.

This clone has a handful of counts. The chain links TRBV14 to TRBJ2-2; D unresolved. CDR1 is SGHDN and CDR2 is FVKESK in the germline V gene. This CDR3 is 13 amino acids long. V was shortened by 6 bases and J by 7 bases, with 12 bases between the two germline ends. CDR3 region: CASRRNSGGELFF. DNA for the CDR3: TGTGCCAGCAGACGAAATAGTGGCGGGGAGCTGTTTTTT.

The chain uses TRBV7-8 and TRBJ1-5; the match to TRBD1 covers 7 bases. Germline assignment: CDR1 SGHVS and CDR2 FQNEAQ. V shed 5 bases and J 0 bases; nucleotides not matched to a gene: 10. This CDR3 spans 17 amino acids. Here the CDR3 DNA reads TGTGCCAGCAGCGAGGGGACAGACCTTTATAGCAATCAGCCCCAGCATTTT. Protein: CASSEGTDLYSNQPQHF.

This chain links TRBV25-1 with TRBJ1-1; tentatively, D is TRBD1 (6 bases). There are 14 residues in the CDR3. Trimming removed 2 bases from V and 5 bases from J, with 12 bases in between. Looked up from germline, CDR1 is MGHDK and CDR2 is SYGVNS. The CDR3 protein is CASSEPGRGTEAFF. In nucleotides, the CDR3 is TGTGCCAGCAGTGAACCAGGAAGGGGGACTGAAGCTTTCTTT.

This clone was recorded once. This chain connects TRBV4-3 to TRBJ1-4; 7 positions agree with TRBD1. The CDR3 spans 15 residues. Unmatched junction bases numbered 3, after V lost 0 bases and J lost 5 bases. The germline V gene has CDR1 LGHNA and CDR2 YSLEER. CDR3 protein: CASSQEGTVNEKLFF. The CDR3, as DNA: TGCGCCAGCAGCCAAGAGGGGACAGTAAATGAAAAACTGTTTTTT.

The chain recombines TRBV2 with TRBJ2-3; D unclear. CDR1 is SNHLY and CDR2 is FYNNEI in the germline V gene. CDR3 length: 14 residues. Between the trimmed V and J ends, which lost 6 bases and 2 bases, there was a span of 12 bases. The CDR3 spells CASSSAAYTDTQYF. The CDR3 DNA is TGTGCCAGCAGCTCCGCTGCCTACACAGATACGCAGTATTTT.

J is TRBJ2-3 and V is TRBV19; TRBD1 matches 7 bases. CDR1 LNHDA and CDR2 SQIVND come from the germline V gene (reference sequence). The ends lost 4 bases at V and 2 bases at J; junction bases unmatched: 9. The length of the CDR3 is 16 residues. This CDR3 reads CASSTRRQGLTDTQYF. The CDR3 DNA sequence: TGTGCCAGTAGTACTAGACGACAGGGCCTCACAGATACGCAGTATTTT. The variable domain in full, completed from reference TRBV19 and TRBJ2-3, reads DGGITQSPKYLFRKEGQNVTLSCEQNLNHDAMYWYRQDPGQGLRLIYYSQIVNDFQKGDIAEGYSVSREKKESFPLTVTSAQKNPTAFYLCASSTRRQGLTDTQYFGPGTRLTVL.

The chain has TRBV18 and TRBJ1-1; 10 bases are shared with TRBD1. With V trimmed by 3 bases and J by 0 bases, 10 bases remained unmatched. The CDR3 covers 18 residues. Looked up from germline, CDR1 is KGHSH and CDR2 is LQKENI. The CDR3 DNA is TGTGCCAGCTCACCCCAGGGGACAGGGGCCCCGATGAACACTGAAGCTTTCTTT. This gives the protein CASSPQGTGAPMNTEAFF.